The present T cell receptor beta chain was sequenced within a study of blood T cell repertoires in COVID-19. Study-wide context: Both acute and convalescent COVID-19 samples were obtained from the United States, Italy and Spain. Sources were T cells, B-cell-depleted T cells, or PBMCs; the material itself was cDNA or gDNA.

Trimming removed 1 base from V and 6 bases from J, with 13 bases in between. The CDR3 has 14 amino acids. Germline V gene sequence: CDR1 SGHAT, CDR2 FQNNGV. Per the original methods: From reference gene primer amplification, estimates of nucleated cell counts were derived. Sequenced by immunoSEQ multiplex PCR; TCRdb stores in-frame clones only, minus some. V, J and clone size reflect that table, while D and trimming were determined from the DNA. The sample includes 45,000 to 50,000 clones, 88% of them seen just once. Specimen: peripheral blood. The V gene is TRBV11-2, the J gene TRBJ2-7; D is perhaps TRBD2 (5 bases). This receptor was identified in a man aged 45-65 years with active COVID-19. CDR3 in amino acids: CASSLVATGIEQYF. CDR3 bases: TGTGCCAGCAGCTTAGTGGCGACGGGGATCGAGCAGTACTTC.